A single sample is the source of the 4 T cell receptor beta chains below, sequenced in a study of blood T cell repertoires in COVID-19 (dated by TCRdb to 2020 to 2022). Library preparation used the immunoSEQ multiplex PCR assay. TCRdb took this table from immuneACCESS and kept in-frame rearrangements with V and J called. Such tables lack part of the clones; where checked against another copy, unresolved V genes explain under half of the gap, and the rest is unexplained. This sample comprises 150,000 to 180,000 clones, 70% to 85% of them detected only once. 25% to 35% of the sample lies in the top ten. The sequenced material came from peripheral blood. Receptors were obtained from a woman aged 60-70 years with acute or convalescent COVID-19.

The chain employs TRBV3-1 (or the pseudogene TRBV3-2) and TRBJ1-1; 7 bases map to TRBD1. Trimming removed 2 bases from V and 3 bases from J; junction bases left unmatched: 6. The CDR3 has 15 residues. Germline values: CDR1 LGHDT, CDR2 YNNKEL (reference sequence). The CDR3 protein is CASSQSSGTDTEAFF. CDR3 nucleotides: TGTGCCAGCAGCCAATCCTCCGGGACAGACACTGAAGCTTTCTTT.

This chain joins TRBV6-6 and TRBJ1-1; TRBD1 matches at 8 bases. V shed 4 bases and J 8 bases; nucleotides not matched to a gene: 9. Germline values: CDR1 MNHNY, CDR2 SVGAGI (reference sequence). This CDR3 comprises 14 residues. This chain's CDR3 is CASSSTGGRGEAFF. CDR3 bases: TGTGCCAGCAGTTCCACAGGGGGACGAGGAGAAGCTTTCTTT.

The chain uses TRBV5-1 and TRBJ1-6, with D possibly matching TRBD1 (5 bases). The CDR3 consists of 14 residues. Germline V gives CDR1 SGHRS, CDR2 YFSETQ. Trimming removed 4 bases from V and 8 bases from J, with 13 bases in between. The CDR3 DNA sequence: TGCGCCAGCAGCCCCGGGGGAATGGATTCACCCCTCCACTTT. Translated, it gives CASSPGGMDSPLHF.

V is TRBV6-5 and J is TRBJ2-2; the D gene is possibly TRBD1 (6 bases). CDR3 length: 15 amino acids. With 6 bases removed from V and 2 bases from J, the gap between germline ends came to 13 bases. CDR1 and CDR2 from the germline V gene are MNHEY and SVGAGI. CDR3 loop: CASSRTVGNTGELFF. Here the CDR3 DNA reads TGTGCCAGCAGCAGGACAGTGGGAAACACCGGGGAGCTGTTTTTT.